This TCR beta chain was documented in a study of T cell responses to AZD1222 COVID-19 vaccine. On this clone itself: No antigen is known for it.

Study observations and caveats: The CD4 TCRs associated with vaccination extended across spike and predominated at 160-218 and 743-854. There were repertoire samples only from the period after the peak T cell response. Reportedly, nearly half of unique spike TCRs recognized epitopes outside B.1.351/B.1.1.7 mutations.

CDR1 and CDR2 (germline): MDHEN, SYDVKM. The ends were cut back, 6 bases at V and 0 bases at J, with 18 bases in the middle. CDR3 length: 17 residues. The protocol was immunoSEQ multiplex PCR, while the TCRdb copy is restricted to in-frame clones and leaves out a portion. Here the sample spans roughly 140,000 clones, 75% to 95% being singletons. This receptor was identified in an adult in good health. The specimen was peripheral blood, collected on day 0 of MenACWY control vaccination. This rearrangement joins TRBV28 to TRBJ1-3; a weak D match, TRBD1 (6 bases). CDR3 DNA sequence: TGTGCCAGCAGCCTATCGACAGGAGACCACTCTGGAAACACCATATATTTT. Its translation: CASSLSTGDHSGNTIYF.